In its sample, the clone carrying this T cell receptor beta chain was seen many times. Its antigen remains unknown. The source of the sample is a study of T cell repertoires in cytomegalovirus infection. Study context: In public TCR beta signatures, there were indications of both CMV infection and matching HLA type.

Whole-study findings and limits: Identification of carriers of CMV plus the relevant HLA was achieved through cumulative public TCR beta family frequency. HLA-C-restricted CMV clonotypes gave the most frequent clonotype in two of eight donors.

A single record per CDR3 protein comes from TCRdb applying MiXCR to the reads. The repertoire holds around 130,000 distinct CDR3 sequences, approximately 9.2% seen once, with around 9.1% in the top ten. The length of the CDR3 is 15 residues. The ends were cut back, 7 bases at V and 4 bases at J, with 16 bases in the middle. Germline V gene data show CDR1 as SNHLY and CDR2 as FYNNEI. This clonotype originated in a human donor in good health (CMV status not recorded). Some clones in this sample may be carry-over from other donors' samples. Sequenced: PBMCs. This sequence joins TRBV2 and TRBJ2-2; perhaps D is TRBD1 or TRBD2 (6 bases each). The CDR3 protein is CASTLGGTGTGELFF. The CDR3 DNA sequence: TGTGCCAGCACGCTAGGGGGGACGGGCACCGGGGAGCTGTTTTTT. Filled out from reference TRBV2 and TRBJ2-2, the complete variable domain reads EPEVTQTPSHQVTQMGQEVILRCVPISNHLYFYWYRQILGQKVEFLVSFYNNEISEKSEIFDDQFSVERPDGSNFTLKIRSTKLEDSAMYFCASTLGGTGTGELFFGEGSRLTVL.